The T cell receptor (beta chain) under discussion was sequenced for a study of graft-versus-host responses after intestinal transplantation (dated by TCRdb to the early 2020s). Concerning the study at large: Recipients received multivisceral, liver-intestinal, or isolated intestinal transplants. To identify alloreactive clones, pre-transplant mixed lymphocyte reaction products were sequenced and compared with unstimulated pre-transplant donor and recipient T cells. All recipients received anti-thymocyte globulin induction followed by maintenance tacrolimus and steroids for around three years. Graft-versus-host and host-versus-graft alloreactive T cell clones were tracked in the graft, circulation and bone marrow after intestinal transplantation using bulk TCR-beta CDR3 sequencing. The cohort enrolled 24 intestinal transplant recipients, one of whom was a retransplant, and 3 patients without pretransplant specimens were excluded. Rather than being sequenced by the commercial service, samples from a few later patients were sequenced in-house on an Illumina MiSeq and processed with MiXCR. Donor T cell macrochimerism was defined as a peak of at least 4% donor T cells among recipient peripheral blood mononuclear cells. Broader findings and caveats from the paper: GvH clones turned up in recipient bone marrow, with some appearing earlier in ileal mucosa or blood, a pattern consistent with an intestinal mucosal origin. The relatively low number and heterogeneity of intestinal transplant patients limited the conclusions. In the allografts of patients with donor T cell macrochimerism, GvH to HvG T cell clonal ratios were high. Early after transplant, peak levels of circulating GvH clones were found to be associated with declines in HvG clones.

CDR1 MNHNS and CDR2 SASEGT are derived from the germline V gene. V is pared back by 5 bases and J by 2 bases, with 10 bases lying between the germline termini. The CDR3 runs 15 amino acids, cysteine and phenylalanine included. Left in the record is the CDR3 DNA by itself, 45 bases read in frame from the first base. Blood samples were collected up to 4 times in the first month after transplant and then at least monthly when available. The library was obtained by the immunoSEQ multiplex PCR assay. High-throughput TCR-beta CDR3 sequencing of genomic DNA from most patients was performed by Adaptive Biotechnologies. The original methods were these. Adaptive's ImmunoSEQ software supplied the TCR sequencing data for 18 patients, while MiXCR and VDJtools were used to process three other patients. CDR3 nucleotide sequences shared between donor and recipient were removed because their origin could not be assigned. Alloreactive clones required at least 2-fold expansion over unstimulated cells and minimum CFSE-low frequency of 0.002% (template counts) or 0.001% (read counts). Clones detected in sequenced pre-transplant spleen, lymph node, or MLR CFSE-low populations of the donor or recipient were defined as mappable. The cumulative frequency of alloreactive clones was calculated as a percentage of all sequences, weighted by copy number. In TCRdb, the immuneACCESS table is reduced to in-frame sequences with V and J assigned. These tables do not hold every clone; where another copy was compared, an unresolved V gene accounts for under half, and the others remain unexplained. V and J calls and clone size follow that table, whereas D and trimming were derived from the DNA. The sample data list 90,000 to 100,000 clones, and 86% of these were observed just once. The top ten hold over 1.3% of the sample.

Concerning this clone itself: The clone's antigen remains unknown. Base-call qualities are not available, and no considerably larger clone is one nucleotide away.

This sequence uses TRBV6-1 and TRBJ2-6, and TRBD1 may be the D gene, going by 5 matching bases. This specimen consisted of PBMCs, obtained 255 days after intestinal transplant. The origin of this receptor is a human patient who received an intestinal transplant, so some T cells may come from the graft donor. The CDR3 protein: CASSQGNTGANVLTF. The base sequence is TGTGCCAGCAGTCAGGGAAATACTGGGGCCAACGTCCTGACTTTC.